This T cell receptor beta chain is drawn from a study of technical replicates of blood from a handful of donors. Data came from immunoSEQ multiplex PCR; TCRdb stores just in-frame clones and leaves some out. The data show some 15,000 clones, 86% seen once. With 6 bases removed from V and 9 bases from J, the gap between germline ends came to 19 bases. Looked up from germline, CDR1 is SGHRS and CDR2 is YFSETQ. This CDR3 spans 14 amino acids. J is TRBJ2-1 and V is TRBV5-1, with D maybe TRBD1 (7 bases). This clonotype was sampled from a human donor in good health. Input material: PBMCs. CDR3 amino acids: CASKEGAISGEQFF. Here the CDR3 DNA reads TGCGCCAGCAAGGAGGGGGCGATTTCTGGTGAGCAGTTCTTC.